This TCR beta chain was recovered during a study of shared clonotypes between healthy human individuals. Some clones are missing from TCRdb's copy, which holds only in-frame ones; the method was immunoSEQ multiplex PCR. This table has some 1.5 million clones, approximately 98% appearing once. CDR1 and CDR2 from the germline V gene are SNHLY and FYNNEI. The CDR3 runs 13 residues. Trimming pared 7 bases from V and 5 bases from J, leaving 14 bases between. The sample consisted of naive CD4+ T cells sorted from blood. Subset described: CD45RA+ positively selected. The sequence came from a man aged 25-45 years in good health. The V gene is TRBV2, the J gene TRBJ2-5; no definite D call. The CDR3 protein is CASNEGEYETQYF. CDR3 DNA sequence: TGTGCCAGCAACGAAGGCGAGTATGAGACCCAGTACTTC.